A single sample is the source of the 28 T cell receptor beta chains below, sequenced in a study of blood T cell repertoires in COVID-19. The repertoire was sequenced with immunoSEQ multiplex PCR; TCRdb's copy has only in-frame clones and lacks some. The sample includes about 16,000 clones, roughly nine tenths seen only once; the top ten take 24%. The specimen was peripheral blood. Source of these receptors: a man between 60 and 75 years old with acute or convalescent COVID-19.

The chain is built from TRBV29-1 and TRBJ1-4; D possibly corresponds to TRBD1 (6 bases). The germline V and J ends were trimmed by 7 bases and 7 bases, with 19 bases remaining between them. Germline loops: CDR1 SQVTM, CDR2 ANQGSEA. CDR3 length equals 14 residues. In DNA, the CDR3 is TGCAGCGCGCAGGGGCAGGGATCATCTGAAAAACTGTTTTTT. As protein: CSAQGQGSSEKLFF.

This clone was seen only a few times. The chain carries TRBV14 and TRBJ2-7; no clear D gene. The CDR3 is 12 amino acids. V was pared by 5 bases and J by 7 bases, with 12 bases between. The germline CDR1 and CDR2 sequences are SGHDN and FVKESK. As DNA, the CDR3 is TGTGCCAGCAGCTCGCGTTTGGTGGAGCAGTACTTC. It specifies CASSSRLVEQYF.

The chain combines TRBV30 with TRBJ1-3; 7 nucleotides agree with TRBD1. Germline V lookup: CDR1 GTSNPN, CDR2 SVGIG (reference sequence). Germline trimming cut 0 bases from V and 4 bases from J; bases unmatched to any gene: 0. The CDR3 has 13 amino acids. The CDR3 loop reads CAWSVQGGNTIYF. The DNA for the CDR3 is TGTGCCTGGAGTGTACAGGGGGGAAACACCATATATTTT.

CDR3 region: CASSLGTASHIQYF. Written as DNA, the CDR3 is TGCGCCAGCAGCCTCGGGACAGCCTCCCACATTCAGTACTTC. V gene TRBV5-1 combines with J gene TRBJ2-4, with 7 bases aligning to TRBD1. Per germline, CDR1 SGHRS and CDR2 YFSETQ. V lost 4 bases, J lost 8 bases, and 9 bases stayed unmatched. The CDR3 has 14 amino acids.

The J gene is TRBJ1-5, the V gene TRBV24-1, with TRBD1 matching over 8 bases. Germline-derived CDR1 and CDR2 are KGHDR and SFDVKD. The ends lost 4 bases at V and 4 bases at J; junction bases unmatched: 8. CDR3 length: 16 amino acids. CDR3 DNA: TGTGCCACCAGTGACGTCGGACAGGGAGATAATCAGCCCCAGCATTTT. Translating gives CATSDVGQGDNQPQHF.

This clone was seen just once. The rearrangement joins TRBV5-8 to TRBJ1-3; D remains unclear. V lost 6 bases, J lost 0 bases, and 16 bases lay in between. Germline CDR1 is SGHTS and CDR2 is YDEGEE. The CDR3 length is 16 residues. The CDR3 is CASTTARSRSGNTIYF. CDR3 bases: TGTGCCAGCACCACCGCGAGGAGCCGCTCTGGAAACACCATATATTTT.

The chain employs TRBV19 and TRBJ2-1, with 8 bases lining up with TRBD2. Germline V gives CDR1 LNHDA, CDR2 SQIVND (reference sequence). This CDR3 spans 15 amino acids. V was pared by 4 bases and J by 10 bases, with 12 bases of the junction left unmatched. Written as DNA, the CDR3 is TGTGCCAGTAGTAGATTAGCGGGGACCCGGAGGGAGCAGTTCTTC. It codes for CASSRLAGTRREQFF.

The chain links TRBV6-1 to TRBJ2-3; D call uncertain. Germline CDR1 is MNHNS and CDR2 is SASEGT. Trimming removed 3 bases at V and 1 base at J, with 11 bases between. This CDR3 comprises 15 residues. The CDR3, as DNA: TGTGCCAGCAGTGACGCAGGATACCGCACAGATACGCAGTATTTT. Its translation is CASSDAGYRTDTQYF.

This clone has only one observation. The J gene is TRBJ2-7, the V gene TRBV6-5; possible D gene TRBD2, 5 bases. V was shortened by 5 bases and J by 1 base, with 12 bases between the two germline ends. The CDR3 is 14 residues long. The germline V gene has CDR1 MNHEY and CDR2 SVGAGI. DNA of the CDR3: TGTGCCAGCAGTCCACGCCGGACTTCCTACGAGCAGTACTTC. It encodes CASSPRRTSYEQYF.

This sequence joins TRBV19 and TRBJ2-2; perhaps TRBD1 as D (5 bases). The CDR3 covers 19 residues. Germline V gives CDR1 LNHDA, CDR2 SQIVND (reference sequence). The V and J ends lost 2 bases and 7 bases respectively, with 26 bases between them. CDR3 DNA: TGTGCCAGTAGTATAAGGGGTCGGGTTCAACAAGGTTTTAGCGGGGAGCTGTTTTTT. The encoded protein is CASSIRGRVQQGFSGELFF.

The chain combines TRBV9 with TRBJ2-7; perhaps TRBD2 as D (6 bases). V was pared by 3 bases and J by 4 bases, with 17 bases between. CDR3 length: 15 residues. The germline CDR1 and CDR2 sequences are SGDLS and YYNGEE. The CDR3 bases are TGTGCCAGCAGCGCCCATAGCGGACTACCTTACGAGCAGTACTTC. This codes for CASSAHSGLPYEQYF. Full variable domain (missing parts from reference TRBV9 and TRBJ2-7): DSGVTQTPKHLITATGQRVTLRCSPRSGDLSVYWYQQSLDQGLQFLIQYYNGEERAKGNILERFSAQQFPDLHSELNLSSLELGDSALYFCASSAHSGLPYEQYFGPGTRLTVT.

V and J are TRBV18 and TRBJ1-2; TRBD1 matches 7 bases. Trimming at V came to 9 bases and at J to 3 bases, leaving 22 bases not matched to a gene. In germline, CDR1 is KGHSH, CDR2 LQKENI. The length of the CDR3 is 18 residues. The CDR3 DNA reads TGTGCCAGACCGTCAGGTACTACGCGCGGTCAGGGGGACTATGGCTACACCTTC. This gives the protein CARPSGTTRGQGDYGYTF.

The chain employs TRBV19 and TRBJ2-7, with TRBD1 matching over 9 bases. Germline trimming cut 3 bases from V and 3 bases from J; bases unmatched to any gene: 6. Germline CDR1 LNHDA, CDR2 SQIVND (reference sequence). The CDR3 is made up of 15 amino acids. In DNA form, the CDR3 reads TGTGCCAGTAGTATCAAGGCGGACAGGGGCTACGAGCAGTACTTC. Its translation: CASSIKADRGYEQYF.

This chain links TRBV20-1 with TRBJ2-5; D unclear. V was trimmed by 6 bases and J by 5 bases, leaving 10 bases between them. CDR1 DFQATT and CDR2 SNEGSKA come from the germline V gene (reference sequence). The length of the CDR3 is 11 residues. CDR3 coding DNA: TGCAGTGCATTAGACGGGGAGACCCAGTACTTC. Residues: CSALDGETQYF.

On this clone: Additional DNA sequences in this sample encode the identical CDR3. This sequence joins TRBV15 and TRBJ1-6, with a weak D call TRBD1 (5 bases). The length of the CDR3 is 15 residues. Germline V gene lookup returns CDR1 LNHNV and CDR2 YYDKDF (reference sequence). Deletions cut 3 bases from V and 5 bases from J, with 11 bases between. The CDR3 spells CATSRGGLNNSPLHF. The CDR3 DNA follows: TGTGCCACCAGCAGGGGGGGACTGAATAATTCACCCCTCCACTTT.

V is TRBV29-1 and J is TRBJ2-7; perhaps TRBD2 as D (5 bases). The V end lost 2 bases, the J end lost 3 bases, and 11 bases lay between the germline ends. CDR1 is SQVTM and CDR2 is ANQGSEA in the germline V gene. The CDR3 runs to 13 residues. Here the CDR3 DNA reads TGCAGCGTTGAACTGCGACGGGGCTACGAGCAGTACTTC. Protein product: CSVELRRGYEQYF.

The chain carries TRBV19 and TRBJ1-3; 7 bases agree with TRBD1. Germline loops: CDR1 LNHDA, CDR2 SQIVND (reference sequence). J gave up 2 bases and V 3 bases, and 7 bases lay outside the gene matches. This CDR3 has 16 residues. CDR3 sequence: CASSMGDRMTGNTIYF. CDR3 nucleotide sequence: TGTGCCAGTAGTATGGGGGACAGAATGACTGGAAACACCATATATTTT.

The rearrangement joins TRBV11-2 to TRBJ2-1, with TRBD2 matching over 7 bases. CDR3 length: 17 amino acids. Germline V gives CDR1 SGHAT, CDR2 FQNNGV. The J segment lost 3 bases and the V segment lost 0 bases, leaving 8 bases of the junction unmatched. The chain's CDR3 is CASSLDHTSANYNEQFF. The CDR3 nucleotides read TGTGCCAGCAGCTTAGATCACACTAGCGCCAACTACAATGAGCAGTTCTTC.

This clone was seen only once. The gene calls are TRBV29-1 and TRBJ1-2; 8 bases are a match to TRBD1. V lost 7 bases to trimming and J lost 2 bases; unmatched junction nucleotides: 6. Germline CDR1 reads SQVTM; CDR2 reads ANQGSEA. The CDR3 is made up of 13 amino acids. DNA of the CDR3: TGCAGCGGATCTGACAGGGGCAACTATGGCTACACCTTC. It yields the protein CSGSDRGNYGYTF.

The gene calls are TRBV27 and TRBJ1-1, with 8 bases fitting TRBD1. Germline V gene lookup returns CDR1 MNHEY and CDR2 SMNVEV (reference sequence). The CDR3 runs to 15 residues. The ends lost 3 bases at V and 2 bases at J; junction bases unmatched: 5. The CDR3 region is CASSFGTGHNTEAFF. CDR3 DNA sequence: TGTGCCAGCAGTTTCGGGACAGGACACAACACTGAAGCTTTCTTT.

Details on this clone: Other DNA sequences of this sample code for an identical CDR3. The chain links TRBV30 to TRBJ1-1; no firm D call. The CDR3 loop spans 13 amino acids. CDR1 GTSNPN and CDR2 SVGIG come from the germline V gene (reference sequence). V was shortened by 2 bases and J by 5 bases, with 12 bases between the two germline ends. CDR3 sequence reads: CAWSSAGWTEAFF. The CDR3 region has the DNA TGTGCCTGGAGTTCCGCAGGTTGGACTGAAGCTTTCTTT.

The chain couples TRBV9 to TRBJ2-1; 10 bases match TRBD1. Germline V lookup: CDR1 SGDLS, CDR2 YYNGEE. V shed 3 bases and J 6 bases; nucleotides not matched to a gene: 6. The CDR3 length is 15 residues. The CDR3 DNA follows: TGTGCCAGCAGCGAGGGACAGGGGAACCCCAATGAGCAGTTCTTC. The encoded protein is CASSEGQGNPNEQFF. Together with reference TRBV9 and TRBJ2-1, the CDR3 gives the full variable domain: DSGVTQTPKHLITATGQRVTLRCSPRSGDLSVYWYQQSLDQGLQFLIQYYNGEERAKGNILERFSAQQFPDLHSELNLSSLELGDSALYFCASSEGQGNPNEQFFGPGTRLTVL.

The chain joins TRBV29-1 to TRBJ1-1, with 7 bases lining up with TRBD1. CDR3 length: 16 residues. J lost 0 bases, V lost 7 bases, and 14 bases had no gene match. Germline CDR1 SQVTM, CDR2 ANQGSEA. DNA for the CDR3: TGCAGCGCTAGATCGACAGGGCGTACTGTGAACACTGAAGCTTTCTTT. This translates into CSARSTGRTVNTEAFF.

Here the CDR3 DNA reads TGCGCCAGCTCAGTAGGACAGGGAAAACATGCTGAAGCTTTCTTT. It codes for CASSVGQGKHAEAFF. The V gene is TRBV10-1, the J gene TRBJ1-1; 8 bases are a match to TRBD1. Germline CDR1 reads WNHNN; CDR2 reads SYGVQD (reference sequence). V dropped 8 bases and J dropped 6; count of bases not matched to a gene: 14. CDR3 length equals 15 residues.

The chain couples TRBV27 to TRBJ2-1; weak D call: TRBD2 (6 bases). Germline loops: CDR1 MNHEY, CDR2 SMNVEV (reference sequence). This CDR3 region has 16 residues. V lost 6 bases and J 7 bases, leaving 22 bases between the germline ends. In DNA, the CDR3 is TGTGCCAGCAGGACGGATCGGGAGAAGGCGATGAATGAGCAGTTCTTC. Its translation is CASRTDREKAMNEQFF.

This clone was seen a few times. V gene TRBV6-5 combines with J gene TRBJ2-3; 7 bases fit TRBD2. This CDR3 is 14 amino acids long. CDR1 is MNHEY and CDR2 is SVGAGI in the germline V gene. The J segment lost 4 bases and the V segment lost 5 bases, leaving 6 bases of the junction unmatched. The CDR3 region is CASSRSGNADTQYF. CDR3 sequence (DNA): TGTGCCAGCAGTAGGAGCGGGAATGCAGATACGCAGTATTTT.

This chain joins TRBV6-4 and TRBJ2-3; the match to TRBD2 covers 13 bases. This CDR3 has 13 residues. Losses at the gene ends were 4 bases for V and 10 bases for J; bases not matched to a gene: 2. Germline V gene sequence: CDR1 MRHNA, CDR2 SNTAGT. CDR3: CASSGTSGGAQYF. For the CDR3, the DNA is TGTGCCAGCAGTGGAACTAGCGGGGGGGCGCAGTATTTT.

This chain uses TRBV15 with TRBJ1-6, with unresolved D. Germline V lookup: CDR1 LNHNV, CDR2 YYDKDF (reference sequence). The V end was cut by 0 bases, the J end by 7 bases, with 7 bases between. The CDR3 totals 14 residues. In DNA, the CDR3 is TGTGCCACCAGCAGAGATCCGGTAAATTCACCCCTCCACTTT. Translation gives CATSRDPVNSPLHF.